The next 23 T cell receptor beta chains were all read from a single sample in a study of T cell responses to AZD1222 COVID-19 vaccine. Method: immunoSEQ multiplex PCR; TCRdb's copy keeps in-frame clones and lacks some. The data show about 81,000 clones, less than 95% seen once. The sample in question was peripheral blood, obtained 28 days after the second AZD1222 dose. These receptors were obtained from an adult who received the AZD1222 COVID-19 vaccine.

The chain recombines TRBV27 with TRBJ2-1, with D tentatively TRBD2 (6 bases). The CDR3 covers 13 residues. Germline lookup yields CDR1 MNHEY and CDR2 SMNVEV (reference sequence). Trimming left V 6 bases short and J 6 bases short, with 12 bases between. CDR3 residues: CASRPGTSNEQFF. The DNA of the CDR3 is TGTGCCAGCAGACCCGGGACTTCCAATGAGCAGTTCTTC.

CDR3 nucleotides: TGTGCCAGCAGTTACTCGACCTCGGCTGAGCAGTTCTTC. The encoded protein is CASSYSTSAEQFF. The V and J genes are TRBV6-2 or TRBV6-3 and TRBJ2-1; D ambiguous. Germline V gene sequence: CDR1 MNHEY, CDR2 SVGEGT. This CDR3 contains 13 residues. Trimming removed 0 bases at V and 9 bases at J, with 9 bases between.

The gene calls are TRBV4-1 and TRBJ1-5; maybe TRBD1 (6 bases). The CDR3 runs 15 residues. V lost 1 base and J lost 3, with 10 bases in between. The germline V gene has CDR1 MGHRA and CDR2 YSYEKL. The CDR3 sequence is CASSQGQASNQPQHF. The CDR3 DNA is TGCGCCAGCAGCCAAGGACAGGCCTCCAATCAGCCCCAGCATTTT.

V is TRBV10-2 and J is TRBJ2-5; 13 bases are shared with TRBD2. J lost 4 bases, V lost 2 bases, and 1 base had no gene match. The CDR3 covers 15 residues. Germline CDR1 is WSHSY and CDR2 is SAAADI. The CDR3 sequence is CASSETSGRAETQYF. The CDR3 DNA sequence: TGCGCCAGCAGTGAGACTAGCGGGAGGGCAGAGACCCAGTACTTC.

The DNA for the CDR3 is TGCAGCGTGCCGTACCAGGGGCCAGATACGCAGTATTTT. It translates to CSVPYQGPDTQYF. The chain recombines TRBV29-1 with TRBJ2-3, with TRBD1 as a possible D gene (6 bases). The germline V and J ends were trimmed by 6 bases and 4 bases, with 14 bases remaining between them. Germline lookup yields CDR1 SQVTM and CDR2 ANQGSEA. The CDR3 consists of 13 residues.

The chain recombines TRBV7-8 with TRBJ2-1; no clear D. Germline-derived CDR1 and CDR2 are SGHVS and FQNEAQ. Trimming shortened V by 6 bases and J by 0 bases, and 15 bases separated the two germline ends. The CDR3 extends over 16 amino acids. The CDR3 nucleotides are TGTGCCAGCAGACATACAACACCTAGCTCCTACAATGAGCAGTTCTTC. The encoded protein is CASRHTTPSSYNEQFF.

The CDR3 protein is CASSLRTEAFF. Here the CDR3 DNA reads TGTGCCAGCAGTTTGAGGACTGAAGCTTTCTTT. The rearrangement uses TRBV6-2 or TRBV6-3 and TRBJ1-1; D gene ambiguous. Looked up from germline, CDR1 is MNHEY and CDR2 is SVGEGT. V was trimmed by 4 bases and J by 5 bases, leaving 5 bases between them. This CDR3 has 11 residues.

This clone was counted once. V usage is TRBV5-1 and J usage is TRBJ2-6, with D perhaps TRBD1 or TRBD2 (6 bases each). Germline lookup yields CDR1 SGHRS and CDR2 YFSETQ. The CDR3 runs 17 residues. V was pared by 3 bases and J by 4 bases, with 17 bases between. CDR3 protein: CASSWGAVAQGANVLTF. In nucleotides, the CDR3 is TGCGCCAGCAGCTGGGGGGCAGTGGCACAGGGGGCCAACGTCCTGACTTTC.

The chain is built from TRBV5-1 and TRBJ2-1, with 9 bases fitting TRBD2. Germline trimming cut 4 bases from V and 5 bases from J; bases unmatched to any gene: 10. Germline V gene data show CDR1 as SGHRS and CDR2 as YFSETQ. This CDR3 has 16 residues. The CDR3 loop reads CASSLTGLASDNEQFF. Written as DNA, the CDR3 is TGCGCCAGCAGCCTAACGGGACTAGCATCCGACAATGAGCAGTTCTTC.

The CDR3 protein is CASSLGLAGVYTGELFF. The CDR3 nucleotides are TGTGCCAGCAGCTTAGGGTTGGCGGGAGTATACACCGGGGAGCTGTTTTTT. This chain links TRBV11-3 with TRBJ2-2; the match to TRBD2 covers 7 bases. CDR1 SGHNT and CDR2 YENEEA come from the germline V gene. The ends lost 1 base at V and 3 bases at J; junction bases unmatched: 8. The CDR3 is made up of 17 amino acids.

The CDR3 sequence is CASTQGGANTEAFF. CDR3 bases: TGTGCCAGCACCCAGGGGGGCGCTAACACTGAAGCTTTCTTT. The chain employs TRBV7-9 and TRBJ1-1, with TRBD1 identical over 7 bases. In germline, CDR1 is SEHNR, CDR2 FQNEAQ (reference sequence). Trimming cost V 7 bases and J 2 bases; bases outside gene matches: 7. This CDR3 contains 14 residues.

The V call is TRBV7-9, the J call TRBJ1-2; D remains ambiguous. The CDR3 consists of 15 residues. The ends were cut back, 4 bases at V and 8 bases at J, with 20 bases in the middle. Germline V gene data show CDR1 as SEHNR and CDR2 as FQNEAQ (reference sequence). Here the CDR3 reads CASSSNRGRWEGYTF. CDR3 bases: TGTGCCAGCAGCTCTAACAGAGGACGGTGGGAAGGCTACACCTTC.

This rearrangement joins TRBV10-1 to TRBJ1-6, with D possibly TRBD1 on 6 matching bases. Germline-derived CDR1 and CDR2 are WNHNN and SYGVQD (reference sequence). This CDR3 region has 13 residues. V lost 4 bases to trimming and J lost 8 bases, with 9 bases between them. The CDR3 is CASSGNRDSPLHF. The DNA for the CDR3 is TGCGCCAGCAGTGGAAACAGGGATTCACCCCTCCACTTT.

The gene calls are TRBV11-3 and TRBJ2-5; 9 bases are a match to TRBD2. V lost 2 bases to trimming and J lost 3 bases; unmatched junction nucleotides: 7. Germline V gives CDR1 SGHNT, CDR2 YENEEA. This CDR3 is 16 amino acids long. In DNA form, the CDR3 reads TGTGCCAGCAGCTTACGCCGGGCTAGCGGGGAAGAGACCCAGTACTTC. It encodes CASSLRRASGEETQYF. Supplemented by reference TRBV11-3 and TRBJ2-5, the full variable domain reads EAGVVQSPRYKIIEKKQPVAFWCNPISGHNTLYWYLQNLGQGPELLIRYENEEAVDDSQLPKDRFSAERLKGVDSTLKIQPAELGDSAVYLCASSLRRASGEETQYFGPGTRLLVL.

This clone was seen just once. The chain recombines TRBV5-1 with TRBJ2-1; 10 nucleotides align to TRBD2. Per germline, CDR1 SGHRS and CDR2 YFSETQ. Trimming cost V 4 bases and J 8 bases; bases outside gene matches: 15. The length of the CDR3 is 17 residues. In DNA, the CDR3 is TGCGCCAGCAGCCCCGGGACTAGCGTTTTAAAGGTCTATGAGCAGTTCTTC. This gives the protein CASSPGTSVLKVYEQFF.

The chain is built from TRBV2 and TRBJ2-2; 8 bases align to TRBD2. The ends lost 5 bases at V and 1 base at J; junction bases unmatched: 12. CDR1 and CDR2 from the germline V gene are SNHLY and FYNNEI. The length of the CDR3 is 18 residues. The CDR3 region has the DNA TGTGCCAGCAGTCTGACTCCGGGACTAGGATTGAACACCGGGGAGCTGTTTTTT. It codes for CASSLTPGLGLNTGELFF.

A few counts support this clone. The CDR3 loop reads CSVEYRDDHFYGYTF. The CDR3 bases are TGCAGCGTTGAATACAGAGACGACCACTTCTATGGCTACACCTTC. V gene TRBV29-1 combines with J gene TRBJ1-2; D uncertain. The germline gives CDR1 SQVTM, CDR2 ANQGSEA. The CDR3 is made up of 15 amino acids. The ends were cut back, 2 bases at V and 4 bases at J, with 17 bases in the middle. Drawing the rest from reference TRBV29-1 and TRBJ1-2, the complete variable domain is SAVISQKPSRDICQRGTSLTIQCQVDSQVTMMFWYRQQPGQSLTLIATANQGSEATYESGFVIDKFPISRPNLTFSTLTVSNMSPEDSSIYLCSVEYRDDHFYGYTFGSGTRLTVV.

This chain joins TRBV6-5 and TRBJ2-5; TRBD2 matches 7 bases. Unmatched junction bases numbered 6, after V lost 5 bases and J lost 0 bases. The CDR3 contains 15 residues. The germline V gene has CDR1 MNHEY and CDR2 SVGAGI. CDR3 coding DNA: TGTGCCAGCAGTCCGGGACTACCACACCAAGAGACCCAGTACTTC. It yields the protein CASSPGLPHQETQYF.

This clone is a singleton in its sample. This rearrangement joins TRBV28 to TRBJ2-7; D perhaps matches TRBD1 (6 bases). Germline CDR1 reads MDHEN; CDR2 reads SYDVKM. Trimming cost V 9 bases and J 7 bases, with 19 bases left between them. This CDR3 contains 13 residues. DNA for the CDR3: TGTGCCAGTTGTCTGTTTGGCAGGGGAGAGCAGTACTTC. This gives the protein CASCLFGRGEQYF.

CDR3 residues: CASSLGHPGNSPLHF. In DNA form, the CDR3 reads TGTGCCAGCAGTCTGGGACACCCTGGGAATTCACCCCTCCACTTT. The rearrangement links TRBV27 to TRBJ1-6; D possibly corresponds to TRBD1 (6 bases). V was pared by 5 bases and J by 7 bases, with 15 bases between. CDR3 length: 15 residues. Germline CDR1 is MNHEY and CDR2 is SMNVEV (reference sequence).

The V and J genes are TRBV9 and TRBJ2-7; D gene unclear. The CDR3 runs 15 residues. V shed 0 bases and J shed 3 bases, with 13 bases lying between them. Germline assignment: CDR1 SGDLS and CDR2 YYNGEE. The CDR3: CASSVGPGEVYEQYF. CDR3 coding DNA: TGTGCCAGCAGCGTAGGCCCCGGAGAGGTCTACGAGCAGTACTTC.

The rearrangement uses TRBV24-1 and TRBJ1-5, with D unresolved. This CDR3 contains 12 residues. The V end was cut by 6 bases, the J end by 7 bases, with 9 bases between. CDR1 and CDR2 from the germline V gene are KGHDR and SFDVKD. CDR3: CATSSQGQPQHF. The CDR3 bases are TGTGCCACCAGTAGTCAAGGGCAGCCCCAGCATTTT.

V usage is TRBV27 and J usage is TRBJ1-2; TRBD1 might be the D (5 bases). The CDR3 is 14 residues long. CDR1 MNHEY and CDR2 SMNVEV come from the germline V gene (reference sequence). V was clipped by 2 bases and J by 4 bases, with 11 bases between them. The CDR3 sequence is CASSLNYGGYGYTF. The CDR3 DNA is TGTGCCAGCAGTTTAAATTACGGGGGCTATGGCTACACCTTC.